The clone carrying this TCR beta chain turned up a few times. The sample is drawn from a study of T cells in Graves' hyperthyroidism and ophthalmopathy. The CDR3 has 14 amino acids. Germline V lookup: CDR1 MNHNS, CDR2 SASEGT. V shed 6 bases and J shed 0 bases, with 9 bases lying between them. TCR beta CDR3 regions were amplified from RNA. HTBI primers drove first-round RT-PCR of the TCR CDR3. TCRdb reanalysed the multiplex PCR reads using MiXCR and keeps one entry per CDR3 protein. The data show around 210,000 distinct CDR3 sequences, about 17% seen once. Material: blood. The chain has TRBV6-1 and TRBJ1-3; unclear D gene. The clonotype comes from a woman in her forties or fifties with Graves' hyperthyroidism. For the CDR3, the DNA is TGTGCCAGCAGCGGGTACCCCTCTGGAAACACCATATATTTT. Translating it yields CASSGYPSGNTIYF.